This TCR beta chain originates from a study of regulatory T cells in long-lasting Graves disease. The study, taken as a whole, reports: Accuracy was possibly reduced by small sample size.

The V end lost 1 base, the J end lost 4 bases, and 18 bases lay between the germline ends. The germline V gene encodes CDR1 SGHDT and CDR2 YYEEEE. The CDR3 length is 17 residues. Documented time point: newly diagnosed GD, antithyroid drugs for less than 3 months. RNA from PBMCs was the source of the TCR library. Arm-PCR of CDR3 regions and iRepertoire HTBI primers were the basis on which TCR beta libraries were built. Using its own MiXCR run on the multiplex PCR reads, TCRdb lists one record per CDR3 protein. The table includes fewer than 650,000 distinct CDR3 sequences, around 16% detected once. In this sample, this clonotype turned up many times. Its antigen is as yet unknown. These data were likewise used in another study, on T cells in Graves' hyperthyroidism and ophthalmopathy.

This chain links TRBV5-6 with TRBJ1-3; D might be TRBD1 (6 bases). The receptor comes from a man younger than 35 with Graves disease. The sample was peripheral blood mononuclear cells (PBMCs), taken at new diagnosis, from a patient treated with antithyroid drugs. Here the CDR3 DNA reads TGTGCCAGCAGCTTGTTTCGCGGGTTACAGGGAGGAAACACCATATATTTT. Translating gives CASSLFRGLQGGNTIYF.